This record looks at one TCR beta chain sequence and its context. The data were obtained in a study of blood T cell repertoires in COVID-19. Study-wide background: The origin of the acute and convalescent COVID-19 samples was the United States, Italy and Spain. The analysed material was cDNA or gDNA that came from T cells, B-cell-depleted T cells, or PBMCs.

J gave up 5 bases and V 7 bases, and 18 bases lay outside the gene matches. The germline gives CDR1 SGHVS, CDR2 FQNEAQ. The CDR3 has 18 residues. Libraries were prepared by immunoSEQ multiplex PCR; TCRdb keeps only in-frame clonotypes and omits some of them. The data show under 200,000 clones, with 70% to 90% seen just once and 0.85% to 1.2% held by the top ten. The sample consisted of peripheral blood. This receptor was taken from a man aged 35 to 55 with acute or convalescent COVID-19. The V gene is TRBV7-8, the J gene TRBJ2-1; 9 nucleotides agree with TRBD2. In DNA, the CDR3 is TGTGCCAGCAACTTCCAAAGATTGGGACTAGCACCTCACAATGAGCAGTTCTTC. This codes for CASNFQRLGLAPHNEQFF.